This T cell receptor (beta chain) originates from a study of shared clonotypes between healthy human individuals. CDR3 length: 14 amino acids. V gave up 6 bases and J gave up 4 bases, with 15 bases separating them. Germline loops: CDR1 MNHNS, CDR2 SASEGT. The sample holds a few counts of this clone. The antigen is not known. This sample includes further DNA sequences coding for the same CDR3. Whole-study results and caveats: Compared with clonotypes that all four donors shared, non-shared clonotypes had lower generation probabilities.

Investigators spread the genomic DNA of each subset evenly over several immunoSEQ plates. Generated by immunoSEQ multiplex PCR, the TCRdb table keeps only in-frame clones and is missing some. In the table there are 950,000 to 1,100,000 clones, about 80% of which are singletons. Material: memory CD4+ T cells from PBMCs. Sample subset: CD45RA-negative fraction. The genes are TRBV6-1 and TRBJ1-2; D gene ambiguous. The TCR was taken from a man between 18 and 35 years old in good health. Some clones in this sample may be carry-over from other donors' samples. The CDR3 loop is CASSENEGTYGYTF. The CDR3 nucleotides read TGTGCCAGCAGCGAAAATGAGGGAACCTATGGCTACACCTTC.